This paragraph reports one T cell receptor beta chain. Trimming left V 6 bases short and J 5 bases short, with 14 bases between. CDR3 length: 13 residues. Looked up from germline, CDR1 is SNHLY and CDR2 is FYNNEI. The data were produced by immunoSEQ multiplex PCR, yet TCRdb's version contains in-frame clones alone and is incomplete. This table holds approximately 270,000 clones, 70% to 90% found once. This specimen belongs to a study of cytomegalovirus exposure and HLA in healthy donors. The gene calls are TRBV2 and TRBJ2-7; D possibly corresponds to TRBD1 (6 bases). The clonotype was recovered from a woman younger than 35 in good health and CMV-seronegative. The sequenced sample was PBMCs. The CDR3 loop reads CASRPGQLDEQYF. CDR3 in DNA: TGTGCCAGCAGGCCGGGACAATTGGACGAGCAGTACTTC.